This entry lists 17 T cell receptor beta chains sequenced from one sample in a study of T cell responses to AZD1222 COVID-19 vaccine. Some clones are missing from TCRdb's copy, which holds only in-frame ones; the method was immunoSEQ multiplex PCR. The sample consists of 100,000 to 150,000 clones, approximately 91% of them appearing once. Sequenced here: peripheral blood, sampled 28 days after the second AZD1222 dose. The receptors were sampled from an adult who received the AZD1222 COVID-19 vaccine.

The chain employs TRBV27 and TRBJ2-2; D not certain. Germline loops: CDR1 MNHEY, CDR2 SMNVEV (reference sequence). There are 14 residues in the CDR3. With 8 bases removed from V and 4 bases from J, the gap between germline ends came to 14 bases. CDR3 loop: CASCLIGSTGELFF. In nucleotides, the CDR3 is TGTGCCAGCTGCCTAATTGGCAGCACCGGGGAGCTGTTTTTT.

This clone occurred a few times. The chain uses TRBV28 and TRBJ2-7; the match to TRBD2 covers 12 bases. Per the germline V gene, CDR1 is MDHEN and CDR2 is SYDVKM. J was trimmed by 3 bases and V by 6 bases; bases with no gene match: 6. The CDR3 is 15 residues long. DNA for the CDR3: TGTGCCAGCAGACAAACGACTAGCGGGAGCTACGAGCAGTACTTC. It encodes CASRQTTSGSYEQYF.

The chain uses TRBV5-1 and TRBJ2-7; D may correspond to TRBD1 or TRBD2 (5 bases each). CDR1 and CDR2 (germline): SGHRS, YFSETQ. V was clipped by 3 bases and J by 8 bases, with 15 bases between them. This CDR3 has 13 amino acids. The CDR3: CASSWDPRMKQYF. The CDR3 nucleotides are TGCGCCAGCAGCTGGGACCCCCGAATGAAGCAGTACTTC.

The chain recombines TRBV19 with TRBJ1-2; 8 nucleotides line up with TRBD1. The length of the CDR3 is 14 residues. Per the germline V gene, CDR1 is LNHDA and CDR2 is SQIVND (reference sequence). V lost 3 bases to trimming and J lost 7 bases; unmatched junction nucleotides: 7. The CDR3 nucleotides read TGTGCCAGTAGTATCAGAGGACAGGGCAGTGGCTACACCTTC. The encoded protein is CASSIRGQGSGYTF.

This clone showed up just once. The rearrangement joins TRBV2 to TRBJ2-7; 7 bases map to TRBD1. Germline V lookup: CDR1 SNHLY, CDR2 FYNNEI. CDR3 length: 14 amino acids. V lost 6 bases to trimming and J lost 4 bases; unmatched junction nucleotides: 9. This chain's CDR3 is CASRPGQNTYEQYF. The CDR3 DNA is TGTGCCAGCAGGCCGGGACAGAATACTTACGAGCAGTACTTC. The whole variable domain, remainder taken from reference TRBV2 and TRBJ2-7, is EPEVTQTPSHQVTQMGQEVILRCVPISNHLYFYWYRQILGQKVEFLVSFYNNEISEKSEIFDDQFSVERPDGSNFTLKIRSTKLEDSAMYFCASRPGQNTYEQYFGPGTRLTVT.

The rearrangement links TRBV5-1 to TRBJ2-3; 9 nucleotides align to TRBD2. After removal of 1 base from V and 3 bases from J, the junction contained 9 bases not matched to a gene. CDR1 and CDR2 (germline): SGHRS, YFSETQ. The CDR3 spans 17 residues. CDR3 DNA: TGCGCCAGCAGCTTGAGCTTGACTAGCGGCGTTACAGATACGCAGTATTTT. This gives the protein CASSLSLTSGVTDTQYF. Filled out from reference TRBV5-1 and TRBJ2-3, the complete variable domain reads KAGVTQTPRYLIKTRGQQVTLSCSPISGHRSVSWYQQTPGQGLQFLFEYFSETQRNKGNFPGRFSGRQFSNSRSEMNVSTLELGDSALYLCASSLSLTSGVTDTQYFGPGTRLTVL.

CDR3 sequence reads: CASTMGLPTDTQYF. CDR3 nucleotide sequence: TGTGCCAGCACCATGGGACTTCCGACAGATACGCAGTATTTT. The chain couples TRBV27 to TRBJ2-3; TRBD2 is a possible D gene (6 bases). The germline gives CDR1 MNHEY, CDR2 SMNVEV (reference sequence). The CDR3 extends over 14 amino acids. V lost 7 bases, J lost 3 bases, and 14 bases lay in between.

J is TRBJ1-6 and V is TRBV6-5, with TRBD1 identical over 9 bases. J was trimmed by 10 bases and V by 7 bases; bases with no gene match: 8. This CDR3 has 14 residues. CDR1 is MNHEY, CDR2 SVGAGI, per germline. The CDR3, as DNA: TGTGCCAGCATTGGGACAGGGAGGATCTCACCCCTCCACTTT. Protein: CASIGTGRISPLHF.

The V gene is TRBV7-9, the J gene TRBJ1-4; tentatively, D is TRBD1 (5 bases). The ends were cut back, 1 base at V and 8 bases at J, with 20 bases in the middle. This CDR3 region has 17 residues. Germline V gene sequence: CDR1 SEHNR, CDR2 FQNEAQ (reference sequence). Here the CDR3 DNA reads TGTGCCAGCAGCTTAGGGGGGTTAACAGTGGCAGGAGAAAAACTGTTTTTT. Translating gives CASSLGGLTVAGEKLFF.

This clone is a singleton in its sample. V usage is TRBV25-1 and J usage is TRBJ1-4, with TRBD1 matching over 9 bases. Germline values: CDR1 MGHDK, CDR2 SYGVNS. With 6 bases clipped from V and 6 bases from J, the junction kept 2 bases outside the gene matches. The CDR3 loop spans 13 amino acids. CDR3 amino acids: CASRTGGYEKLFF. For the CDR3, the DNA is TGTGCCAGCAGAACAGGGGGCTATGAAAAACTGTTTTTT.

V and J are TRBV28 and TRBJ1-3; D is perhaps TRBD1 (6 bases). The germline V gene has CDR1 MDHEN and CDR2 SYDVKM. The CDR3 has 17 amino acids. The V end lost 1 base, the J end lost 8 bases, and 21 bases lay between the germline ends. DNA of the CDR3: TGTGCCAGCAGTTTATACCCGAACAGGGTGGCGAGTGACACCATATATTTT. Translation gives CASSLYPNRVASDTIYF.

The chain combines TRBV7-3 with TRBJ2-1, with 9 bases fitting TRBD1. Germline V gene lookup returns CDR1 SGHTA and CDR2 FQGTGA. V was clipped by 4 bases and J by 4 bases; unmatched bases: 26. This CDR3 has 22 residues. The CDR3 DNA is TGTGCCAGCAGCTACCCCTCCGGGACAGGGAGTTTGGATCCGGGGAGGTACAATGAGCAGTTCTTC. Amino acids: CASSYPSGTGSLDPGRYNEQFF.

The chain is built from TRBV6-5 and TRBJ2-7, with D possibly matching TRBD1 (5 bases). CDR3 size: 13 residues. The ends were cut back, 4 bases at V and 0 bases at J, with 7 bases in the middle. CDR1 MNHEY and CDR2 SVGAGI come from the germline V gene. CDR3 DNA sequence: TGTGCCAGCAGTTGGGGCAGCTCCTACGAGCAGTACTTC. Translated: CASSWGSSYEQYF.

This chain joins TRBV5-1 and TRBJ2-3, with 7 bases lining up with TRBD1. Looked up from germline, CDR1 is SGHRS and CDR2 is YFSETQ. The CDR3 extends over 16 amino acids. Trimming took 2 bases from V and 2 from J; bases not matched to a gene: 8. CDR3 in amino acids: CASSLGQAVLTDTQYF. Written as DNA, the CDR3 is TGCGCCAGCAGCTTAGGACAGGCCGTTCTCACAGATACGCAGTATTTT.

This rearrangement joins TRBV11-2 to TRBJ2-1; D gene unclear. Trimming removed 3 bases at V and 2 bases at J, with 8 bases between. CDR3 length equals 14 residues. The germline V gene has CDR1 SGHAT and CDR2 FQNNGV. The CDR3 DNA follows: TGTGCCAGCAGCTTCGATGGTCCCTACAATGAGCAGTTCTTC. It encodes CASSFDGPYNEQFF.

V and J are TRBV7-8 and TRBJ2-1; 10 positions agree with TRBD2. V gave up 2 bases and J gave up 6 bases; unmatched junction bases: 7. Germline lookup yields CDR1 SGHVS and CDR2 FQNEAQ. The CDR3 contains 16 residues. The CDR3 protein is CASSLFRRTSGNEQFF. Here the CDR3 DNA reads TGTGCCAGCAGCTTATTCCGCAGGACTAGCGGCAATGAGCAGTTCTTC.

The gene calls are TRBV24-1 and TRBJ2-3, with no clear D. Per the germline V gene, CDR1 is KGHDR and CDR2 is SFDVKD. V dropped 3 bases and J dropped 5 bases, with 2 bases sitting between them. This CDR3 has 11 amino acids. In DNA form, the CDR3 reads TGTGCCACCAGTGATCGAGATACGCAGTATTTT. Protein: CATSDRDTQYF.